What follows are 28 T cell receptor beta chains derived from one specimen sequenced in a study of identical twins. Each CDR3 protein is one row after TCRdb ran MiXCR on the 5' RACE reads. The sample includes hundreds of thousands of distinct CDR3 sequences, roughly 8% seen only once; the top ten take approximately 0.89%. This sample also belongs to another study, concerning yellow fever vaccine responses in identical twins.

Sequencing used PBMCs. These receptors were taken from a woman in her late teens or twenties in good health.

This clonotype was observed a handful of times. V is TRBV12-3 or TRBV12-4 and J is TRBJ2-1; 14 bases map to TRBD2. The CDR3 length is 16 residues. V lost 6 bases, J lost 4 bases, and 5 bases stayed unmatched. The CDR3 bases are TGTGCCAGCAGAACGGGACTAGCGGGAGTTTACAATGAGCAGTTCTTC. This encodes CASRTGLAGVYNEQFF.

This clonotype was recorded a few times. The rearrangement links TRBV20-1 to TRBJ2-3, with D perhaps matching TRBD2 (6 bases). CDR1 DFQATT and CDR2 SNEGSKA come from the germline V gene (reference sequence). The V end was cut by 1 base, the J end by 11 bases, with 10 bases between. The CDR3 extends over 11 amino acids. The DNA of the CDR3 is TGCAGTGCTAGAGGGCTAGCGAAGCAGTATTTT. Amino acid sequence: CSARGLAKQYF.

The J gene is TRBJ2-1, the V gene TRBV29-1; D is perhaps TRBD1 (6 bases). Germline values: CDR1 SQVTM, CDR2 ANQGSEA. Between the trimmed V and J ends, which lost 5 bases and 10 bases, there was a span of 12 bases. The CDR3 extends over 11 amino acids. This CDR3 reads CSVTGLDEQFF. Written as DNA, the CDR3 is TGCAGCGTTACAGGGCTAGACGAGCAGTTCTTC.

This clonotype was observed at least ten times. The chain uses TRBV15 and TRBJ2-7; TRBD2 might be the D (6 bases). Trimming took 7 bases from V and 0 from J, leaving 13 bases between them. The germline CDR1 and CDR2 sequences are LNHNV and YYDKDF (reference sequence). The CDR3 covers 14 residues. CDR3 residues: CATTPGLVSYEQYF. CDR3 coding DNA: TGTGCCACCACTCCGGGACTGGTCTCCTACGAGCAGTACTTC. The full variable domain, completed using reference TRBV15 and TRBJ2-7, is DAMVIQNPRYQVTQFGKPVTLSCSQTLNHNVMYWYQQKSSQAPKLLFHYYDKDFNNEADTPDNFQSRRPNTSFCFLDIRSPGLGDTAMYLCATTPGLVSYEQYFGPGTRLTVT.

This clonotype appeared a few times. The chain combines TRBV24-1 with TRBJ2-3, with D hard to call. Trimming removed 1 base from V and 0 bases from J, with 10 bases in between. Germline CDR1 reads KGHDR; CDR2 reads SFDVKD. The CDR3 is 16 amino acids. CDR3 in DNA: TGTGCCACCAGTGATTTCCGATCTCGTAGCACAGATACGCAGTATTTT. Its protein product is CATSDFRSRSTDTQYF.

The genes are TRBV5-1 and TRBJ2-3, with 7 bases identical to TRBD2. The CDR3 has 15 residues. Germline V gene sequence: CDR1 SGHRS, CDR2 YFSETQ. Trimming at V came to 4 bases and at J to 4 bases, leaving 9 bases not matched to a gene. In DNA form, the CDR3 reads TGCGCCAGCAGCGTCGGCGGGAGTAACCCAGATACGCAGTATTTT. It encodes CASSVGGSNPDTQYF.

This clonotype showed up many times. This CDR3 is CASSQYQGLAEAFF. The CDR3 nucleotides read TGTGCCAGCAGCCAATATCAGGGGCTGGCTGAAGCTTTCTTT. This chain joins TRBV3-1 and TRBJ1-1; tentatively, D is TRBD1 (6 bases). The germline CDR1 and CDR2 sequences are LGHDT and YNNKEL (reference sequence). Trimming took 2 bases from V and 6 from J, leaving 13 bases between them. The length of the CDR3 is 14 residues.

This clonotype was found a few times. CDR3 DNA: TGTGCCAGCAGCCAACTACGACAGGGTCCCCTCTACGAGCAGTACTTC. This encodes CASSQLRQGPLYEQYF. V usage is TRBV7-8 and J usage is TRBJ2-7; TRBD1 aligns across 7 bases. Germline assignment: CDR1 SGHVS and CDR2 FQNEAQ. This CDR3 contains 16 residues. V dropped 5 bases and J dropped 3; count of bases not matched to a gene: 13. Drawing the rest from reference TRBV7-8 and TRBJ2-7, the complete variable domain is GAGVSQSPRYKVAKRGQDVALRCDPISGHVSLFWYQQALGQGPEFLTYFQNEAQLDKSGLPSDRFFAERPEGSVSTLKIQRTQQEDSAVYLCASSQLRQGPLYEQYFGPGTRLTVT.

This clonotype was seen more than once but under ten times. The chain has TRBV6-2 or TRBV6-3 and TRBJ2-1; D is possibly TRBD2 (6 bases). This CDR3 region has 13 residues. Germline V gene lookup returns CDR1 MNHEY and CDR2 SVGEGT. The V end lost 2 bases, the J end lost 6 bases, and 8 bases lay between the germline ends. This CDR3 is CASSYGTPNEQFF. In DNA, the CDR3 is TGTGCCAGCAGTTACGGGACTCCCAATGAGCAGTTCTTC.

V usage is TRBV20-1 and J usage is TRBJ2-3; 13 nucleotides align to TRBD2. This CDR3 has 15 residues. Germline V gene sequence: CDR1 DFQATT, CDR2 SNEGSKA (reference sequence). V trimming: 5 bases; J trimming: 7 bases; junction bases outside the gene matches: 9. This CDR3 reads CSASPGTSGMHTQYF. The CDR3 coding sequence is TGCAGTGCTTCACCAGGGACTAGCGGGATGCATACGCAGTATTTT.

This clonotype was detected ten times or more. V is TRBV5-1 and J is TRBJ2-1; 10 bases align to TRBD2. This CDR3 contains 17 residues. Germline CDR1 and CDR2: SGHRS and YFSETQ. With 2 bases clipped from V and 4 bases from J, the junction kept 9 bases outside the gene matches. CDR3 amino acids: CASSFGLLAGAYNEQFF. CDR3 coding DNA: TGCGCCAGCAGCTTTGGACTTCTAGCGGGGGCTTACAATGAGCAGTTCTTC.

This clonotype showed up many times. This CDR3 is CSATAENEQFF. The DNA of the CDR3 is TGCAGTGCTACGGCTGAAAATGAGCAGTTCTTC. The V call is TRBV20-1, the J call TRBJ2-1; the D is unclear. The CDR3 covers 11 residues. Germline CDR1 and CDR2: DFQATT and SNEGSKA (reference sequence). The V end lost 4 bases, the J end lost 7 bases, and 8 bases lay between the germline ends.

CDR3 in DNA: TGCAGTGCGGAGGGGGTAGCCTACGAGCAGTACTTC. Translation gives CSAEGVAYEQYF. This rearrangement joins TRBV20-1 to TRBJ2-7; D may correspond to TRBD1 or TRBD2 (6 bases each). Germline loops: CDR1 DFQATT, CDR2 SNEGSKA (reference sequence). Trimming stripped 6 bases from V and 2 bases from J, with 11 bases between. The CDR3 spans 12 residues.

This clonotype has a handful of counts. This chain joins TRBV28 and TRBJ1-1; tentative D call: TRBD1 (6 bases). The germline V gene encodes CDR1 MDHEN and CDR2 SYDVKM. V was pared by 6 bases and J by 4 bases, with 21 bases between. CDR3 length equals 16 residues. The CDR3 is CASSTRPGGGGTEAFF. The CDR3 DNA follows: TGTGCCAGCAGCACCCGACCGGGGGGAGGGGGCACTGAAGCTTTCTTT.

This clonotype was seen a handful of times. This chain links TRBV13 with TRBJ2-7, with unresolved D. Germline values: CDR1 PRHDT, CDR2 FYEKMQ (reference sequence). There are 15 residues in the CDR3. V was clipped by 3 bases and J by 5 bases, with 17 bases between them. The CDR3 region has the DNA TGTGCCAGCAGCTTCCACAGAAACTCCGAAAACGAGCAGTACTTC. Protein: CASSFHRNSENEQYF.

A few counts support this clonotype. Written as DNA, the CDR3 is TGTGCCAGCAGTTCCGACTCCTACACAGATACGCAGTATTTT. It is translated as CASSSDSYTDTQYF. The V and J genes are TRBV27 and TRBJ2-3; D not certain. CDR3 length equals 14 residues. Germline CDR1 is MNHEY and CDR2 is SMNVEV (reference sequence). V lost 4 bases to trimming and J lost 2 bases, with 10 bases between them.

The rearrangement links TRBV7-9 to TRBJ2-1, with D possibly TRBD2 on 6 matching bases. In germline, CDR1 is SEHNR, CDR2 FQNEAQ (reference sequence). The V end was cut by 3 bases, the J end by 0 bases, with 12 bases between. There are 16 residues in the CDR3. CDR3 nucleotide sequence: TGTGCCAGCAGCTTGTTAGCGGCTGCCTCCTACAATGAGCAGTTCTTC. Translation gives CASSLLAAASYNEQFF.

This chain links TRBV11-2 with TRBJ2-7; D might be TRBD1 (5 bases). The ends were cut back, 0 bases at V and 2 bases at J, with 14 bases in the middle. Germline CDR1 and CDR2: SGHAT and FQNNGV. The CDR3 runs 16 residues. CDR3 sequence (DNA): TGTGCCAGCAGCTTAGATCCAGGGCCTCCTACCTACGAGCAGTACTTC. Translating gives CASSLDPGPPTYEQYF.

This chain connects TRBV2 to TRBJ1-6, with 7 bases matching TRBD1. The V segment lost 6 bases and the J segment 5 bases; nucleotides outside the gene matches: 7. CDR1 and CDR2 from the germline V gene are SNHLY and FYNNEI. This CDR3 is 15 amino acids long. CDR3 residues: CASSADRVHNSPLHF. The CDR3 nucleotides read TGTGCCAGCAGCGCAGACAGGGTCCATAATTCACCCCTCCACTTT. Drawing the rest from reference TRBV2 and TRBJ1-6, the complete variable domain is EPEVTQTPSHQVTQMGQEVILRCVPISNHLYFYWYRQILGQKVEFLVSFYNNEISEKSEIFDDQFSVERPDGSNFTLKIRSTKLEDSAMYFCASSADRVHNSPLHFGNGTRLTVT.

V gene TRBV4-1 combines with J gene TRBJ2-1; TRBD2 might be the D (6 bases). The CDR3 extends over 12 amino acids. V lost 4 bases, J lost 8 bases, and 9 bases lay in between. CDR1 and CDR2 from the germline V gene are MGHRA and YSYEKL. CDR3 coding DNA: TGCGCCAGCAGCCGAGGGACTGATGAGCAGTTCTTC. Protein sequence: CASSRGTDEQFF.

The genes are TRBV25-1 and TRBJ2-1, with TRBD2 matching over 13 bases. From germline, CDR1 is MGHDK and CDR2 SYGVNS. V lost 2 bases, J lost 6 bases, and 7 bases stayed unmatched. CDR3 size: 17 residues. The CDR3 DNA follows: TGTGCCAGCAGTGAACCCCCCCGGACTAGCGGGAGCAATGAGCAGTTCTTC. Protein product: CASSEPPRTSGSNEQFF. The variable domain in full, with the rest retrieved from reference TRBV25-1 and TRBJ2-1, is EADIYQTPRYLVIGTGKKITLECSQTMGHDKMYWYQQDPGMELHLIHYSYGVNSTEKGDLSSESTVSRIRTEHFPLTLESARPSHTSQYLCASSEPPRTSGSNEQFFGPGTRLTVL.

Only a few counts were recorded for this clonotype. CDR3 nucleotide sequence: TGTGCCAGCAGCCAAGCGATTAATTACAATGAGCAGTTCTTC. Translation gives CASSQAINYNEQFF. V is TRBV3-1 and J is TRBJ2-1; no clear D gene. The germline V gene encodes CDR1 LGHDT and CDR2 YNNKEL (reference sequence). V lost 1 base, J lost 4 bases, and 8 bases lay in between. This CDR3 spans 14 amino acids.

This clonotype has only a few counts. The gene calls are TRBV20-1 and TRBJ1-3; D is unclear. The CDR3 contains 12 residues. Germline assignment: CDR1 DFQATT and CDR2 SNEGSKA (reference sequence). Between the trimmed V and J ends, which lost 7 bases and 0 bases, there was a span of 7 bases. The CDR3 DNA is TGCAGTGTAGGAGGCTCTGGAAACACCATATATTTT. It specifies CSVGGSGNTIYF.

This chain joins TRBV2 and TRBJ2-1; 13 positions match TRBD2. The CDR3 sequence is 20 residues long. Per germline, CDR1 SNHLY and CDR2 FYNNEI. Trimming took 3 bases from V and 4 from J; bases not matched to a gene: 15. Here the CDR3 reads CASSDRPGLAGVPSYNEQFF. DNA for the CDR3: TGTGCCAGCAGTGATCGACCCGGACTAGCGGGGGTCCCGTCTTACAATGAGCAGTTCTTC.

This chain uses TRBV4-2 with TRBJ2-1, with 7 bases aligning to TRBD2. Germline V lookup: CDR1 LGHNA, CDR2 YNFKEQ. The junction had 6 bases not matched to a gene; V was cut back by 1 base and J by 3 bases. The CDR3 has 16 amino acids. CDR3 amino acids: CASSQAPLADYNEQFF. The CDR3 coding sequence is TGTGCCAGCAGCCAAGCCCCTCTAGCGGACTACAATGAGCAGTTCTTC.

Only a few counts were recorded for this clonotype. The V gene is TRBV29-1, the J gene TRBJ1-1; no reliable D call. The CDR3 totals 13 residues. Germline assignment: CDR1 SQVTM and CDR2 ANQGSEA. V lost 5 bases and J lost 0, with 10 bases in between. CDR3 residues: CSVQNAMNTEAFF. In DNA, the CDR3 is TGCAGCGTTCAGAATGCTATGAACACTGAAGCTTTCTTT. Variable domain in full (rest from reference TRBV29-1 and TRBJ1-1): SAVISQKPSRDICQRGTSLTIQCQVDSQVTMMFWYRQQPGQSLTLIATANQGSEATYESGFVIDKFPISRPNLTFSTLTVSNMSPEDSSIYLCSVQNAMNTEAFFGQGTRLTVV.

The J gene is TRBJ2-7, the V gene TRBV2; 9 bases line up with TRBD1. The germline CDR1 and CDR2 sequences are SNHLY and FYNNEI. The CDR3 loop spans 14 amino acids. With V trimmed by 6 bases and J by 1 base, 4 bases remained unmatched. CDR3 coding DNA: TGTGCCAGCAGGTGGGACAGGGAATCCTACGAGCAGTACTTC. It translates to CASRWDRESYEQYF.

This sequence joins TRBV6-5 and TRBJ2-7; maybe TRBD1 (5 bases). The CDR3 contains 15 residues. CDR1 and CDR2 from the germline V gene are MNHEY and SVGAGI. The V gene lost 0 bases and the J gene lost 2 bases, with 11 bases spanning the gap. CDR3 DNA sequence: TGTGCCAGCAGTTACTCGATGGCAGGGACCTACGAGCAGTACTTC. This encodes CASSYSMAGTYEQYF.